This T cell receptor beta chain was recorded in a study of shared clonotypes between healthy human individuals. At the level of the study: Aged 18 to 49, the donors were a couple of women and a few men. A donor's plate count was three for CD4 naive and three for CD4 memory; CD8 naive had two and CD8 memory one.

Remarks on this clone: The antigen remains unidentified.

Per the original methods: Owing to the provision of junction-only sequences devoid of quality scores by immunoSEQ, filtering differed. Data came from immunoSEQ multiplex PCR; TCRdb stores just in-frame clones and leaves some out. V and J calls and clone size are as listed in that table; D and trimming were resolved from the DNA. Of under 1,100,000 clones listed, around 75% were seen once; the top ten hold 1.5%. The V end lost 7 bases, the J end lost 3 bases, and 10 bases lay between the germline ends. The CDR3 is 13 amino acids. The germline gives CDR1 MDHEN, CDR2 SYDVKM. Study-wide findings and caveats: Only a few donors were included, so the genetic and exposure-history diversity represented was limited.

The chain is built from TRBV28 and TRBJ1-3; D gene unclear. The TCR comes from a young man in good health. Sequencing was carried out using memory CD4+ T cells sorted from blood. Subset specified: CD45RA-negative fraction. CDR3 residues: CASTGPRGNTIYF. In DNA, the CDR3 is TGTGCCAGCACAGGTCCGCGTGGAAACACCATATATTTT. The whole variable domain, remainder taken from reference TRBV28 and TRBJ1-3, is DVKVTQSSRYLVKRTGEKVFLECVQDMDHENMFWYRQDPGLGLRLIYFSYDVKMKEKGDIPEGYSVSREKKERFSLILESASTNQTSMYLCASTGPRGNTIYFGEGSWLTVV.